These 13 T cell receptor beta chains were all obtained from the same sample, sequenced in a study of shared clonotypes between healthy human individuals (TCRdb year 2020). Receptor amplification or capture employed the immunoSEQ multiplex PCR assay. TCRdb took over this immuneACCESS table, retaining in-frame rearrangements with V and J assigned. Such tables are incomplete; in checked studies, under half of the missing clones stem from an unresolved V gene, and the remainder is unexplained. In this sample the table shows over 1.4 million clones, roughly 97% of which occur a single time. Roughly 1.1% of the sample is taken by the ten largest. Sequenced input: naive CD4+ T cells sorted from blood. What this sample's cell subset or site label stands for: CD45RA+ positively selected. These receptors were taken from a man aged 25-45 years in good health.

V is TRBV5-1 and J is TRBJ1-4; D is possibly TRBD1 (6 bases). The V gene's germline CDR1 is SGHRS and CDR2 YFSETQ. CDR3 length: 16 amino acids. The V and J ends lost 4 bases and 5 bases respectively, with 18 bases between them. The CDR3 sequence: CASSIPKDSGNEKLFF. In DNA, the CDR3 is TGCGCCAGCAGCATACCAAAGGACAGCGGGAATGAAAAACTGTTTTTT.

The chain carries TRBV19 and TRBJ1-5, with D unclear. Trimming cost V 2 bases and J 7 bases, with 12 bases left between them. Germline V gives CDR1 LNHDA, CDR2 SQIVND (reference sequence). The CDR3 is 14 amino acids. CDR3 DNA sequence: TGTGCCAGTAGTATACACCTAGCGGGGCAGCCCCAGCATTTT. Its protein product is CASSIHLAGQPQHF.

J is TRBJ2-7 and V is TRBV13; no clear D gene. The CDR3 is 13 amino acids. The germline gives CDR1 PRHDT, CDR2 FYEKMQ (reference sequence). Between the trimmed V and J ends, which lost 1 base and 7 bases, there was a span of 11 bases. This chain's CDR3 is CASSLDSLGEQYF. The CDR3 coding sequence is TGTGCCAGCAGCTTAGATAGCCTGGGGGAGCAGTACTTC.

V usage is TRBV7-6 and J usage is TRBJ1-1, with D unresolved. The V end lost 5 bases, the J end lost 13 bases, and 20 bases lay between the germline ends. CDR3 size: 13 residues. The germline gives CDR1 SGHVS, CDR2 FNYEAQ. The CDR3 nucleotides read TGTGCCAGCAGCCTATTAGTGGGCCAGAAAGGTTTCTTT. Its translation is CASSLLVGQKGFF.

This chain links TRBV9 with TRBJ2-1, with 10 bases matching TRBD2. CDR1 and CDR2 (germline): SGDLS, YYNGEE. J gave up 7 bases and V 0 bases, and 7 bases lay outside the gene matches. This CDR3 has 16 amino acids. CDR3 region: CASSVVASGSRNEQFF. The CDR3 DNA reads as TGTGCCAGCAGCGTAGTGGCTAGCGGGAGCAGGAATGAGCAGTTCTTC.

DNA of the CDR3: TGTGCCAGCAGTTCGCCCGGCCTGAGGGCACCCCTCCACTTT. Translation: CASSSPGLRAPLHF. The chain uses TRBV6-5 and TRBJ1-6; D uncertain. V was clipped by 4 bases and J by 11 bases, with 15 bases between them. Germline V gives CDR1 MNHEY, CDR2 SVGAGI. The CDR3 covers 14 residues.

The CDR3 reads CASSDGGPNTGELFF. CDR3 in DNA: TGTGCCAGCAGTGATGGGGGGCCGAACACCGGGGAGCTGTTTTTT. V is TRBV25-1 and J is TRBJ2-2, with D possibly being TRBD1 or TRBD2 (6 bases each). Deletions cut 3 bases from V and 0 bases from J, with 8 bases between. The CDR3 runs to 15 residues. CDR1 and CDR2 from the germline V gene are MGHDK and SYGVNS. Together with reference TRBV25-1 and TRBJ2-2, the CDR3 gives the full variable domain: EADIYQTPRYLVIGTGKKITLECSQTMGHDKMYWYQQDPGMELHLIHYSYGVNSTEKGDLSSESTVSRIRTEHFPLTLESARPSHTSQYLCASSDGGPNTGELFFGEGSRLTVL.

This clone came up once. The chain joins TRBV5-1 to TRBJ2-5; D is unclear. V was pared by 6 bases and J by 1 base, with 10 bases between. Germline CDR1 and CDR2: SGHRS and YFSETQ. The CDR3 covers 13 residues. The CDR3 reads CASNTASQETQYF. The CDR3 bases are TGCGCCAGCAACACGGCCAGCCAAGAGACCCAGTACTTC.

This clone was observed once. Germline is not matched at one junction end, which may reflect a read error. V and J are TRBV5-1 and TRBJ1-2, with D maybe TRBD1 (5 bases). CDR3 length: 14 residues. Germline V gene data show CDR1 as SGHRS and CDR2 as YFSETQ. The CDR3 bases are TGCGCCAGCAGCTTGGAGGGGAATAACAATGGCTACACCTTC. This sequence encodes CASSLEGNNNGYTF.

The gene calls are TRBV7-9 and TRBJ1-2; 8 positions match TRBD1. V was clipped by 5 bases and J by 8 bases; unmatched bases: 7. This CDR3 is 13 amino acids long. Germline CDR1 and CDR2: SEHNR and FQNEAQ (reference sequence). This CDR3 is CASSLGQGRGYTF. Written as DNA, the CDR3 is TGTGCCAGCAGCCTTGGACAGGGACGGGGCTACACCTTC.

This sequence joins TRBV25-1 and TRBJ2-2, with TRBD1 matching over 8 bases. V lost 4 bases to trimming and J lost 7 bases; unmatched junction nucleotides: 8. Germline loops: CDR1 MGHDK, CDR2 SYGVNS. The CDR3 is 15 residues long. The CDR3 DNA reads as TGTGCCAGCAGTGGCGACAGGGGATGGGTCGGGGAGCTGTTTTTT. Translating gives CASSGDRGWVGELFF.

The rearrangement links TRBV5-1 to TRBJ1-6, with 7 bases fitting TRBD1. Per the germline V gene, CDR1 is SGHRS and CDR2 is YFSETQ. This CDR3 spans 16 amino acids. The J segment lost 6 bases and the V segment lost 3 bases, leaving 9 bases of the junction unmatched. CDR3 sequence reads: CASSSATGLSNSPLHF. CDR3 DNA: TGCGCCAGCAGCTCAGCGACAGGGTTAAGTAATTCACCCCTCCACTTT.

The chain couples TRBV7-2 to TRBJ1-1, with 9 bases fitting TRBD1. Germline V gene data show CDR1 as SGHTA and CDR2 as FQGNSA. There are 15 residues in the CDR3. The V gene end was trimmed by 0 bases and the J gene end by 5 bases; junction bases not matched to a gene: 4. DNA for the CDR3: TGTGCCAGCAGCTTAGCGGGACAGGGTAAGACTGAAGCTTTCTTT. It encodes CASSLAGQGKTEAFF.